This T cell receptor (beta chain) was retrieved from a study of blood T cell repertoires in COVID-19. Overall study: The study drew acute and convalescent COVID-19 samples from the United States, Italy and Spain. From T cells, B-cell-depleted T cells, or PBMCs came the material, which was cDNA or gDNA.

As processed by the authors: Nucleated cell number was recorded as an estimate derived from reference gene primer amplification. This table comes from immunoSEQ multiplex PCR, and its TCRdb copy is limited to in-frame clones, with some not included. For V, J and clone size, that table is used; D and trimming come from the DNA. The data hold around 140,000 clones, with 80% to 90% observed a single time. Sequenced material: peripheral blood. This TCR was recovered from a human donor with acute or convalescent COVID-19. The donor label of this sample is uncertain.

This CDR3 reads CASSYRSGGENYGYTF. CDR3 coding DNA: TGTGCCAGCAGTTACCGATCAGGGGGCGAGAACTATGGCTACACCTTC. The rearrangement joins TRBV6-6 to TRBJ1-2, with 8 bases aligning to TRBD1. The germline CDR1 and CDR2 sequences are MNHNY and SVGAGI (reference sequence). This CDR3 region has 16 residues. Trimming took 2 bases from V and 2 from J; bases not matched to a gene: 7.